The entry below describes one T cell receptor (beta chain). Preparation of the TCRbeta library was carried out with unique molecular identifiers. TCRdb redid the calling of the PCR reads with MiXCR, one entry per CDR3 protein. The table has 190,000 or so distinct CDR3 sequences, about 14% seen once. Germline-derived CDR1 and CDR2 are DFQATT and SNEGSKA (reference sequence). The CDR3 extends over 13 amino acids. Trimming left V 5 bases short and J 5 bases short, with 13 bases between. This sample stems from a study of T-cell reconstitution after alpha-beta-depleted transplantation in children. This chain links TRBV20-1 with TRBJ1-5; D gene uncertain. This sequence originates from a human donor who donated a stem cell graft to a child with acute lymphoblastic leukemia. The source material was PBMCs from the stem cell graft donor, sampled from the stem cell graft. The CDR3 nucleotides are TGCAGTGCTGCTAGGCAGCAAGATCAGCCCCAGCATTTT. This encodes CSAARQQDQPQHF.